The present T cell receptor (beta chain) was sequenced within a study of blood T cells in healthy people across ages. The CDR3 extends over 13 amino acids. The V end was cut by 7 bases, the J end by 6 bases, with 15 bases between. Germline V gene sequence: CDR1 SNHLY, CDR2 FYNNEI. Whole-study results and caveats: Versus aged donors, long-lived donors had higher diversity and more naive CD4+ cells.

A J-beta primer mix and a sample-barcoded 5' primer were used in a second PCR of about 6 to 12 cycles. TCRdb passed the 5' RACE reads through MiXCR, listing each CDR3 protein once. There are about 1,000,000 distinct CDR3 sequences in the sample; 35% to 50% occur only once, and under 20% lies in the top ten. Every sample gave at least 5 micrograms of total RNA when it was extracted. A remark on this clonotype: Its target is unknown.

The sample consisted of blood. The chain joins TRBV2 to TRBJ1-2; possible D gene TRBD1, 6 bases. This clonotype was sampled from a woman aged 55-70 years in good health. This chain's CDR3 is CASTEGRGDGYTF. The CDR3 DNA sequence: TGTGCCAGCACCGAGGGCAGGGGTGATGGCTACACCTTC.